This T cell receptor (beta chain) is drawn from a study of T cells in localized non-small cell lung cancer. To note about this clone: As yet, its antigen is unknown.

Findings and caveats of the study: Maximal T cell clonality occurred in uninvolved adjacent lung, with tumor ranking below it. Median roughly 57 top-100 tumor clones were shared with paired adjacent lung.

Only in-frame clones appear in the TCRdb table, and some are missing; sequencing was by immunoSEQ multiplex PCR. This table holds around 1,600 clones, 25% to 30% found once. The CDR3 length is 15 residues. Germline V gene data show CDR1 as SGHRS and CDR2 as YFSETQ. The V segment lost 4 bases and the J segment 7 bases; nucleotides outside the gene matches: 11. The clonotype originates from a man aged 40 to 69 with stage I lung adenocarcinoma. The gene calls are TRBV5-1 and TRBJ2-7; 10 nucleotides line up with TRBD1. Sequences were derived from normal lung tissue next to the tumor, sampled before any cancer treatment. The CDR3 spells CASSPVPGQGSEQYF. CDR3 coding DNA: TGCGCCAGCAGCCCAGTGCCGGGACAGGGGAGTGAGCAGTACTTC.